This entry is about one T cell receptor beta chain. Its antigen is unidentified. The CDR3 totals 14 residues. Unmatched junction bases numbered 1, after V lost 0 bases and J lost 4 bases. Germline CDR1 is MNHEY and CDR2 is SMNVEV (reference sequence). This entry is derived from a study of cytomegalovirus exposure and HLA in healthy donors. Findings and limits, study-wide: Investigators reported fewer than 200 TCR beta chains as tied to cytomegalovirus.

Profiled with immunoSEQ multiplex PCR; TCRdb holds only in-frame clones, not every one. The profile shows around 80,000 clones, roughly 96% of them singletons. The TCR comes from a young woman in good health and CMV-seronegative. The sequencing sample was made of PBMCs. This chain uses TRBV27 with TRBJ1-2; 8 bases are shared with TRBD1. The CDR3 DNA sequence: TGTGCCAGCAGTTTATCTACAGGGGGCTATGGCTACACCTTC. Translating it yields CASSLSTGGYGYTF.